The present T cell receptor (beta chain) was sequenced within a study of cytomegalovirus exposure and HLA in healthy donors. Trimming at V came to 4 bases and at J to 8 bases, leaving 3 bases not matched to a gene. The CDR3 has 12 residues. Germline values: CDR1 SGHNT, CDR2 YYREEE (reference sequence). Only in-frame clones appear in the TCRdb table, and some are missing; sequencing was by immunoSEQ multiplex PCR. The data hold about 120,000 clones, with roughly 88% observed a single time. The material sequenced was PBMCs. This receptor was obtained from a man younger than 30 in good health and CMV-seronegative. V and J are TRBV5-4 and TRBJ1-2, with 9 bases lining up with TRBD1. The CDR3 sequence: CASSRQGGGYTF. CDR3 sequence (DNA): TGTGCCAGCAGCCGACAGGGGGGGGGCTACACCTTC.